What follows are 16 T cell receptor beta chains derived from one specimen sequenced in a study of CD8+CD57+ T cells in acquired aplastic anemia. The study profiled TCR beta VDJ and CDR3 using genomic DNA as template. Each CDR3 protein gets one entry after TCRdb re-called the reads with MiXCR. The repertoire holds about 260,000 distinct CDR3 sequences, about 80% seen once, with over 35% in the top ten. Patients selected for sequencing had displayed CD8+CD57+ cell expansion by flow cytometry. Sequencing was done on a sample of sorted CD4+, CD8+, or CD8+CD57+ T cells (not recorded which) from PBMCs. The receptors stem from a human donor with aplastic anemia.

As to this clonotype: The junction departs from the called germline gene at one end, perhaps through a read error. The chain uses TRBV15 and TRBJ2-5; D gene unclear. This CDR3 is built from 14 residues. Germline V gene data show CDR1 as LNHNV and CDR2 as YYDKDF (reference sequence). This CDR3 reads CATSSRSDQETQYF. DNA of the CDR3: TGTGCCACCAGCAGCCGGTCAGACCAAGAGACGCAGTACTTC.

Concerning this clonotype: An end of the junction does not agree with germline; a read error may underlie this. The V gene is TRBV9, the J gene TRBJ2-3, with no clear D. This CDR3 comprises 13 residues. Germline V gene lookup returns CDR1 SGDLS and CDR2 YYNGEE. CDR3 residues: CASGEGSANTQLF. CDR3 sequence (DNA): TGTGCCAGCGGCGAAGGGTCAGCTAATACGCAGCTTTTT.

The chain is built from TRBV7-2 and TRBJ1-1; D remains ambiguous. Germline V gene sequence: CDR1 SGHTA, CDR2 FQGNSA. Trimming removed 6 bases at V and 14 bases at J, with 28 bases between. CDR3 length equals 15 residues. The CDR3 DNA sequence: TGTGCCAGCAGTGACGAGGTTCTGAACACCACTGATGCCTTCTTT. Translating gives CASSDEVLNTTDAFF.

The V and J genes are TRBV7-3 and TRBJ1-2; D perhaps matches TRBD1 (5 bases). Between the trimmed V and J ends, which lost 6 bases and 11 bases, there was a span of 28 bases. Germline V lookup: CDR1 SGHTA, CDR2 FQGTGA. The CDR3 loop spans 16 amino acids. CDR3 protein: CASSFSGTWGENEYTF. CDR3 bases: TGTGCCAGCAGTTTTAGCGGGACTTGGGGAGAGAATGAGTACACCTTC.

This chain connects TRBV7-8 to TRBJ1-2, with D perhaps TRBD1 (6 bases). The germline V and J ends were trimmed by 1 base and 8 bases, with 20 bases remaining between them. The CDR3 consists of 16 residues. Germline V gene data show CDR1 as SGHVS and CDR2 as FQNEAQ. CDR3 nucleotide sequence: TGTGCCAGCAGCTTAGAGGGGGACGCCCATACACAGGGCTACACCTTC. The encoded protein is CASSLEGDAHTQGYTF.

The V and J genes are TRBV11-3 and TRBJ2-3, with D uncertain. The CDR3 covers 16 residues. Germline assignment: CDR1 SGHNT and CDR2 YENEEA. The germline V and J ends were trimmed by 0 bases and 0 bases, with 10 bases remaining between them. The chain's CDR3 is CASSLDLTQSTDTQYF. CDR3 coding DNA: TGTGCCAGCAGCTTAGATCTGACCCAAAGCACAGATACGCAGTATTTT.

The CDR3 DNA reads as TGTGCCAGCACCGCCGTTGAAGAGACCCAGTACTTC. Protein: CASTAVEETQYF. The chain carries TRBV5-6 and TRBJ2-7; D unclear. The DNA end is a closer match to TRBJ2-5, so the J assignment may be wrong. Germline-derived CDR1 and CDR2 are SGHDT and YYEEEE. CDR3 length equals 12 residues.

The chain couples TRBV7-2 to TRBJ2-3, with TRBD1 as a possible D gene (6 bases). CDR3 length: 15 residues. The germline CDR1 and CDR2 sequences are SGHTA and FQGNSA. Trimming pared 4 bases from V and 15 bases from J, leaving 26 bases between. For the CDR3, the DNA is TGTGCCAGCAGCTCGACCAGGGGACGCTGGGAAAACCATTATTTT. It codes for CASSSTRGRWENHYF. Variable domain in full (rest from reference TRBV7-2 and TRBJ2-3): GAGVSQSPSNKVTEKGKDVELRCDPISGHTALYWYRQSLGQGLEFLIYFQGNSAPDKSGLPSDRFSAERTGGSVSTLTIQRTQQEDSAVYLCASSSTRGRWENHYFGPGTRLTVL.

This chain uses TRBV7-8 with TRBJ1-1; D ambiguous. Trimming took off 1 base at V and 13 bases at J, with 22 bases between the two ends. This CDR3 has 15 amino acids. Germline V gene sequence: CDR1 SGHVS, CDR2 FQNEAQ. In DNA, the CDR3 is TGTGCCAGCAGCTTAGAGCTAGGAGGCAACACGGAATATTTCTTT. Its translation: CASSLELGGNTEYFF.

A remark on this clonotype: As the CDR3 is not closed by the conserved phenylalanine or tryptophan, this likely results from a read error. The limits of the CDR3 on the DNA are not certain, so only TCRdb's listed CDR3 is given. The chain joins TRBV7-9 to TRBJ2-1; TRBD1, as called in the table, went unchecked against the DNA. The CDR3 sequence runs 13 residues, both termini included. Germline CDR1 SEHNR, CDR2 FQNEAQ (reference sequence). The CDR3 here is CASSLAGSHGAYV.

This sequence joins TRBV12-5 and TRBJ2-3, with D possibly being TRBD2 (6 bases). V dropped 9 bases and J dropped 1 base, with 11 bases sitting between them. This CDR3 is built from 13 residues. Germline V gene lookup returns CDR1 LGHNT and CDR2 FRNRAP. The CDR3 DNA is TGTGCTAGGCCGGGCGGGGGCACAGATACGCAGTATTTT. This codes for CARPGGGTDTQYF.

Turning to this clonotype: This CDR3 is missing its conserved last phenylalanine or tryptophan, likely due to a read error. The DNA is omitted, as the CDR3 cannot be located on it reliably, and the CDR3 follows TCRdb's listing. This chain links TRBV2 with TRBJ1-4. The germline V gene has CDR1 SNHLY and CDR2 FYNNEI. The CDR3 region is 14 residues in length, termini included. The chain's CDR3 is CASGSERADAQLFC.

The rearrangement uses TRBV7-2 and TRBJ1-6, with D uncertain. CDR1 SGHTA and CDR2 FQGNSA come from the germline V gene. The CDR3 totals 14 residues. With 3 bases removed from V and 13 bases from J, the gap between germline ends came to 16 bases. CDR3 nucleotides: TGTGCCAGCAGCTTGGCGGGATTACTTTATCCCCTCCACTTT. Protein product: CASSLAGLLYPLHF.

This chain links TRBV24-1 with TRBJ2-7; possible D gene TRBD1, 7 bases. CDR3 length: 17 residues. CDR1 and CDR2 from the germline V gene are KGHDR and SFDVKD. V was clipped by 1 base and J by 1 base, with 16 bases between them. CDR3 sequence (DNA): TGTGCCACCAGTGATTTCCGGGGGACAGCCCTTTCCTACGAGCAGTACGTC. It is translated as CATSDFRGTALSYEQYV.

The chain uses TRBV29-1 and TRBJ2-1; D is unresolved. The CDR3 covers 11 residues. The V end lost 3 bases, the J end lost 5 bases, and 5 bases lay between the germline ends. The germline CDR1 and CDR2 sequences are SQVTM and ANQGSEA. DNA of the CDR3: TGCAGCGTTGATGTCGACAATGAGCAGTTCTTC. Its translation: CSVDVDNEQFF.

This clonotype occurred a few times. This chain uses TRBV7-9 with TRBJ2-5; TRBD2 might be the D (7 bases). CDR1 is SEHNR, CDR2 FQNEAQ, per germline (reference sequence). Trimming took off 1 base at V and 5 bases at J, with 14 bases between the two ends. The length of the CDR3 is 15 residues. The CDR3 nucleotides are TGTGCCAGCAGCTTAGAAAGCGGGACAAAGGAGACCCAGTACTTC. This sequence encodes CASSLESGTKETQYF. The full variable domain, rest sourced from reference TRBV7-9 and TRBJ2-5, is DTGVSQNPRHKITKRGQNVTFRCDPISEHNRLYWYRQTLGQGPEFLTYFQNEAQLEKSRLLSDRFSAERPKGSFSTLEIQRTEQGDSAMYLCASSLESGTKETQYFGPGTRLLVL.